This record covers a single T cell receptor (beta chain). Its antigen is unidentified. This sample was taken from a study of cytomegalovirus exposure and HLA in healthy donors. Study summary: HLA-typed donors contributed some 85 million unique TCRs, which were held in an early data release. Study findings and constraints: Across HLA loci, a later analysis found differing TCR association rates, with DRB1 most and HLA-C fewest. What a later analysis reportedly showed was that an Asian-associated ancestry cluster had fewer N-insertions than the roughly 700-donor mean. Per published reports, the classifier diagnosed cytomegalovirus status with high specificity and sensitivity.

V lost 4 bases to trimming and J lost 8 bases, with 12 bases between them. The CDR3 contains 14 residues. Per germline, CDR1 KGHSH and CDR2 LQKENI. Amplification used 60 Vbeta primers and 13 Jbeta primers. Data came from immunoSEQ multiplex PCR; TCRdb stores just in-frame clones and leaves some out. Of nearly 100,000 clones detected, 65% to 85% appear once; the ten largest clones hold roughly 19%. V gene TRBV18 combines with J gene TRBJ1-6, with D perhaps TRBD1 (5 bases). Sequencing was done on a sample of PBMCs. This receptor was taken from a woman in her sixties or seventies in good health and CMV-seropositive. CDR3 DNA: TGTGCCAGCTCACTGGGACTTGTTGATTCACCCCTCCACTTT. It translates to CASSLGLVDSPLHF. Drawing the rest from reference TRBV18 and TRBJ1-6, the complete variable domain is NAGVMQNPRHLVRRRGQEARLRCSPMKGHSHVYWYRQLPEEGLKFMVYLQKENIIDESGMPKERFSAEFPKEGPSILRIQQVVRGDSAAYFCASSLGLVDSPLHFGNGTRLTVT.